Reported below is one T cell receptor (beta chain). Here immunoSEQ multiplex PCR was the method, and the copy in TCRdb shows in-frame clones only, minus some. The table shows around 300,000 clones, with roughly 87% occurring only once. CDR1 SGHRS and CDR2 YFSETQ come from the germline V gene. CDR3 length: 13 residues. Between the trimmed V and J ends, which lost 0 bases and 4 bases, there was a span of 7 bases. These data belong to a study of blood T cell repertoires in COVID-19. Study background: Acute and convalescent COVID-19 specimens originated in the United States, Italy and Spain. From T cells, B-cell-depleted T cells, or PBMCs came the material, which was cDNA or gDNA.

The sequencing sample was made of peripheral blood. The V and J genes are TRBV5-1 and TRBJ1-2; no clear D gene. The TCR sequence derives from a young man with active or convalescent COVID-19. The CDR3 reads CASSLGLSYGYTF. In DNA, the CDR3 is TGCGCCAGCAGCTTGGGACTGAGCTATGGCTACACCTTC.